The 10 T cell receptor beta chains below come from one sample, sequenced in a study of cytomegalovirus exposure and HLA in healthy donors. A multiplex PCR was run with 60 Vbeta primers and 13 Jbeta primers. Here immunoSEQ multiplex PCR was the method, and the copy in TCRdb shows in-frame clones only, minus some. The repertoire holds some 110,000 clones, around 75% seen once, with 1.6% in the top ten. The sample was PBMCs. Every receptor here comes from a woman between 18 and 29 years old in good health and CMV-seronegative.

This clone was detected once. The chain couples TRBV9 to TRBJ2-1, with 9 nucleotides matching TRBD2. The length of the CDR3 is 15 residues. Per the germline V gene, CDR1 is SGDLS and CDR2 is YYNGEE. V dropped 0 bases and J dropped 4; count of bases not matched to a gene: 2. The CDR3 reads CASSVGGGAYNEQFF. The CDR3 nucleotides read TGTGCCAGCAGCGTAGGCGGGGGGGCTTACAATGAGCAGTTCTTC.

The rearrangement links TRBV4-1 to TRBJ1-5; D remains ambiguous. The CDR3 consists of 13 residues. CDR1 and CDR2 from the germline V gene are MGHRA and YSYEKL. V lost 4 bases and J lost 7, with 11 bases in between. CDR3 DNA: TGCGCCAGCAGCCGCCTCGGTTCACAGCCCCAGCATTTT. Protein product: CASSRLGSQPQHF.

The V and J genes are TRBV6-1 and TRBJ1-2; 11 positions agree with TRBD1. This CDR3 comprises 13 residues. Germline V lookup: CDR1 MNHNS, CDR2 SASEGT. V was pared by 6 bases and J by 8 bases, with 5 bases of the junction left unmatched. The CDR3 region has the DNA TGTGCCAGCAGAGAGGACAGGGGGCACGGCTACACCTTC. Amino acid sequence: CASREDRGHGYTF.

The CDR3 DNA sequence: TGTGCCAGCAGCGTAGTTGGGGGGACAGTCACTGAAGCTTTCTTT. This encodes CASSVVGGTVTEAFF. This chain uses TRBV9 with TRBJ1-1, with 7 bases aligning to TRBD1. Germline V lookup: CDR1 SGDLS, CDR2 YYNGEE. Trimming cost V 0 bases and J 4 bases; bases outside gene matches: 6. The CDR3 loop spans 15 amino acids.

The V and J genes are TRBV27 and TRBJ1-5; 7 bases agree with TRBD1. The V and J ends lost 5 bases and 0 bases, in that order; junction bases with no gene match: 7. In germline, CDR1 is MNHEY, CDR2 SMNVEV (reference sequence). This CDR3 region has 16 residues. CDR3 sequence (DNA): TGTGCCAGCAGTACAGCCAGGGGGAATAGCAATCAGCCCCAGCATTTT. It yields the protein CASSTARGNSNQPQHF.

The chain recombines TRBV6-5 with TRBJ1-1, with a weak D call TRBD1 (6 bases). Between the trimmed V and J ends, which lost 2 bases and 3 bases, there was a span of 10 bases. The CDR3 sequence is 14 residues long. From germline, CDR1 is MNHEY and CDR2 SVGAGI. For the CDR3, the DNA is TGTGCCAGCAGTTACGGGACACCAGACACTGAAGCTTTCTTT. Protein: CASSYGTPDTEAFF.

The chain links TRBV27 to TRBJ2-7, with D unresolved. Germline loops: CDR1 MNHEY, CDR2 SMNVEV (reference sequence). The V end was cut by 2 bases, the J end by 0 bases, with 5 bases between. CDR3 length: 13 amino acids. The CDR3 region has the DNA TGTGCCAGCAGTTTACAGTTCTCCTACGAGCAGTACTTC. Translated: CASSLQFSYEQYF.

The chain has TRBV25-1 and TRBJ1-3, with D perhaps matching TRBD1 (5 bases). Trimming left V 8 bases short and J 4 bases short, with 12 bases between. From germline, CDR1 is MGHDK and CDR2 SYGVNS. The CDR3 consists of 13 residues. The CDR3 DNA is TGTGCCAGCGCCGGGGACTTAGGAAACACCATATATTTT. Protein product: CASAGDLGNTIYF.

The V call is TRBV6-6, the J call TRBJ2-7; the match to TRBD1 covers 11 bases. Germline trimming cut 3 bases from V and 2 bases from J; bases unmatched to any gene: 3. The CDR3 has 15 amino acids. CDR1 and CDR2 (germline): MNHNY, SVGAGI (reference sequence). In nucleotides, the CDR3 is TGTGCCAGCAGTTATCCGGGACAGGGGGCCTACGAGCAGTACTTC. Its translation is CASSYPGQGAYEQYF.

The chain couples TRBV10-3 to TRBJ2-3, with D perhaps matching TRBD1 (7 bases). This CDR3 spans 14 amino acids. CDR1 is ENHRY and CDR2 is SYGVKD in the germline V gene. The V and J ends lost 7 bases and 3 bases respectively, with 14 bases between them. CDR3 sequence: CAIKEGAMTDTQYF. The CDR3 nucleotides are TGTGCCATCAAGGAGGGGGCAATGACAGATACGCAGTATTTT.